The 22 T cell receptor beta chains given below trace back to one sample, sequenced in a study of cytomegalovirus exposure and HLA in healthy donors. PCR involved 60 Vbeta and 13 Jbeta primers. Repertoires were generated with immunoSEQ multiplex PCR, while TCRdb's copy carries only in-frame clones and drops some. This sample has fewer than 250,000 clones, with about four fifths found just once. Sequenced sample: PBMCs. The origin of the receptors is a woman between 50 and 59 years old in good health and CMV-seropositive.

This chain joins TRBV28 and TRBJ1-1; no firm D call. Germline V CDR1 and CDR2: MDHEN, SYDVKM. This CDR3 is 11 amino acids long. The V gene lost 6 bases and the J gene lost 9 bases, with 11 bases spanning the gap. This CDR3 reads CASSQQRQAFF. The CDR3 bases are TGTGCCAGCAGCCAACAACGTCAAGCTTTCTTT.

The chain employs TRBV10-3 and TRBJ2-7, with 8 bases that match TRBD1. The V gene end was trimmed by 6 bases and the J gene end by 1 base; junction bases not matched to a gene: 2. CDR1 and CDR2 from the germline V gene are ENHRY and SYGVKD. The CDR3 is made up of 13 amino acids. The DNA for the CDR3 is TGTGCCATCAGCGACAGGGGATCCTACGAGCAGTACTTC. As protein: CAISDRGSYEQYF.

CDR3 DNA: TGTGCCAGTTCAAACGGGAAATCCTACGAGCAGTACTTC. Residues: CASSNGKSYEQYF. The V and J genes are TRBV19 and TRBJ2-7, with D maybe TRBD2 (5 bases). This CDR3 spans 13 amino acids. Deletions cut 8 bases from V and 1 base from J, with 12 bases between. Germline V CDR1 and CDR2: LNHDA, SQIVND (reference sequence). Supplemented by reference TRBV19 and TRBJ2-7, the full variable domain reads DGGITQSPKYLFRKEGQNVTLSCEQNLNHDAMYWYRQDPGQGLRLIYYSQIVNDFQKGDIAEGYSVSREKKESFPLTVTSAQKNPTAFYLCASSNGKSYEQYFGPGTRLTVT.

The chain combines TRBV15 with TRBJ2-7; maybe TRBD1 (6 bases). Trimming removed 0 bases from V and 3 bases from J, with 12 bases in between. This CDR3 contains 15 residues. CDR1 and CDR2 from the germline V gene are LNHNV and YYDKDF (reference sequence). This CDR3 is CATSRDYRALYEQYF. CDR3 bases: TGTGCCACCAGCAGAGATTACAGGGCGCTCTACGAGCAGTACTTC. Looking up the rest from reference TRBV15 and TRBJ2-7 gives the full variable domain: DAMVIQNPRYQVTQFGKPVTLSCSQTLNHNVMYWYQQKSSQAPKLLFHYYDKDFNNEADTPDNFQSRRPNTSFCFLDIRSPGLGDTAMYLCATSRDYRALYEQYFGPGTRLTVT.

This sequence joins TRBV19 and TRBJ1-1; weak D call: TRBD1 (6 bases). CDR3 length: 12 residues. The V and J ends lost 6 bases and 5 bases respectively, with 10 bases between them. CDR1 LNHDA and CDR2 SQIVND come from the germline V gene (reference sequence). The CDR3, as DNA: TGTGCCAGTAGCAGGGGCTATACTGAAGCTTTCTTT. This sequence encodes CASSRGYTEAFF.

J is TRBJ2-3 and V is TRBV5-4, with 7 bases that match TRBD2. This CDR3 is 14 amino acids long. Losses at the gene ends were 5 bases for V and 1 base for J; bases not matched to a gene: 4. The germline gives CDR1 SGHNT, CDR2 YYREEE (reference sequence). CDR3 bases: TGTGCCAGCAGACGGAGCGGGGGCACAGATACGCAGTATTTT. It translates to CASRRSGGTDTQYF.

The J gene is TRBJ1-5, the V gene TRBV5-5; D not certain. Trimming stripped 1 base from V and 4 bases from J, with 9 bases between. This CDR3 is 14 amino acids long. Per germline, CDR1 SGHKS and CDR2 YYEKEE (reference sequence). CDR3 protein: CASSLMAGNQPQHF. DNA for the CDR3: TGTGCCAGCAGCTTGATGGCCGGGAATCAGCCCCAGCATTTT.

The gene calls are TRBV9 and TRBJ2-7; 8 bases line up with TRBD2. The germline V gene encodes CDR1 SGDLS and CDR2 YYNGEE. V lost 6 bases to trimming and J lost 3 bases; unmatched junction nucleotides: 5. CDR3 length: 13 residues. This CDR3 reads CASNGGAGYEQYF. CDR3 bases: TGTGCCAGCAACGGGGGGGCTGGCTACGAGCAGTACTTC.

The chain has TRBV7-2 and TRBJ2-5; D may be TRBD2 (5 bases). The germline V and J ends were trimmed by 1 base and 5 bases, with 14 bases remaining between them. The CDR3 runs 15 residues. Per the germline V gene, CDR1 is SGHTA and CDR2 is FQGNSA. DNA of the CDR3: TGTGCCAGCAGCTTAGGCCCCGGGGATCTTGAGACCCAGTACTTC. The encoded protein is CASSLGPGDLETQYF.

The chain carries TRBV14 and TRBJ2-7; 9 nucleotides line up with TRBD1. The CDR3 sequence is 14 residues long. With 10 bases clipped from V and 9 bases from J, the junction kept 16 bases outside the gene matches. The germline V gene encodes CDR1 SGHDN and CDR2 FVKESK. CDR3 sequence (DNA): TGTGCCATCCTCTTTGGGACAGGGACCCCGCGGCAGTACTTC. It specifies CAILFGTGTPRQYF.

In DNA form, the CDR3 reads TGTGCCAGCAGCTCGGGGGGTTATTTAGCTGGGGCCAACGTCCTGACTTTC. It specifies CASSSGGYLAGANVLTF. The rearrangement links TRBV5-4 to TRBJ2-6, with 7 bases that match TRBD2. This CDR3 comprises 17 residues. Germline lookup yields CDR1 SGHNT and CDR2 YYREEE (reference sequence). With V trimmed by 3 bases and J by 2 bases, 8 bases remained unmatched.

The chain combines TRBV9 with TRBJ2-3, with D perhaps TRBD2 (5 bases). Germline CDR1 SGDLS, CDR2 YYNGEE. V lost 0 bases, J lost 4 bases, and 12 bases lay in between. This CDR3 region has 15 residues. DNA of the CDR3: TGTGCCAGCAGCGTAGTCCCCGGGGTCCCAGATACGCAGTATTTT. This encodes CASSVVPGVPDTQYF.

The rearrangement links TRBV19 to TRBJ2-5; no clear D. Trimming stripped 7 bases from V and 2 bases from J, with 11 bases between. Germline V lookup: CDR1 LNHDA, CDR2 SQIVND (reference sequence). This CDR3 spans 13 amino acids. The CDR3 protein is CASKTRGQETQYF. Here the CDR3 DNA reads TGTGCCAGTAAGACGAGAGGTCAAGAGACCCAGTACTTC.

CDR3 DNA: TGTGCCAGCAGTTCTACCGTCGAGCAGTACTTC. Translating gives CASSSTVEQYF. The rearrangement links TRBV7-9 to TRBJ2-5; D gene unclear. The DNA end is more similar to TRBJ2-7, so the J call may be wrong. The germline CDR1 and CDR2 sequences are SEHNR and FQNEAQ (reference sequence). The CDR3 has 11 amino acids.

V is TRBV4-2 and J is TRBJ1-2, with TRBD1 as a possible D gene (5 bases). CDR1 is LGHNA and CDR2 is YNFKEQ in the germline V gene. CDR3 length: 16 amino acids. V lost 3 bases and J lost 2, with 16 bases in between. The CDR3 sequence: CASSQSSGGENYGYTF. CDR3 coding DNA: TGTGCCAGCAGCCAGAGCTCGGGGGGAGAAAACTATGGCTACACCTTC.

In its sample, this clone was seen once. The J gene is TRBJ2-5, the V gene TRBV2; a weak D match, TRBD2 (6 bases). The closer fit of TRBJ2-7 to the DNA end suggests the J call may be wrong. The germline V gene encodes CDR1 SNHLY and CDR2 FYNNEI. The CDR3 is 13 amino acids. This CDR3 is CASDRGTLGEQYF. The CDR3 DNA reads TGTGCCAGCGACCGCGGGACGTTGGGCGAGCAGTACTTC.

This rearrangement joins TRBV19 to TRBJ2-4; a possible D gene is TRBD1 (6 bases). This CDR3 has 14 amino acids. Germline V lookup: CDR1 LNHDA, CDR2 SQIVND (reference sequence). The V end lost 7 bases, the J end lost 7 bases, and 17 bases lay between the germline ends. The CDR3 nucleotides read TGTGCCAGTAAACAAGAGGGCAGGGGTAACATTCAGTACTTC. Encoded protein: CASKQEGRGNIQYF. Combining the CDR3 with reference TRBV19 and TRBJ2-4 gives the whole variable domain DGGITQSPKYLFRKEGQNVTLSCEQNLNHDAMYWYRQDPGQGLRLIYYSQIVNDFQKGDIAEGYSVSREKKESFPLTVTSAQKNPTAFYLCASKQEGRGNIQYFGAGTRLSVL.

The chain employs TRBV6-5 and TRBJ1-1; TRBD1 might be the D (5 bases). Trimming shortened V by 2 bases and J by 0 bases, and 7 bases separated the two germline ends. The CDR3 has 14 amino acids. Germline loops: CDR1 MNHEY, CDR2 SVGAGI. CDR3 region: CASSYRGMNTEAFF. The DNA for the CDR3 is TGTGCCAGCAGTTACCGGGGGATGAACACTGAAGCTTTCTTT.

The J gene is TRBJ1-2, the V gene TRBV5-1; D gene ambiguous. Germline-derived CDR1 and CDR2 are SGHRS and YFSETQ. The CDR3 runs to 15 residues. Trimming pared 0 bases from V and 0 bases from J, leaving 9 bases between. The CDR3 DNA sequence: TGCGCCAGCAGCTTGGCCGGGGTAGCTAACTATGGCTACACCTTC. Amino acids: CASSLAGVANYGYTF.

The chain joins TRBV13 to TRBJ2-1; possibly TRBD1 for D (7 bases). The CDR3 totals 16 residues. With 6 bases removed from V and 3 bases from J, the gap between germline ends came to 18 bases. The germline V gene encodes CDR1 PRHDT and CDR2 FYEKMQ (reference sequence). The CDR3 loop reads CASSRETGRSYNEQFF. The CDR3 DNA is TGTGCCAGCAGTCGGGAGACAGGGAGGAGCTACAATGAGCAGTTCTTC.

V is TRBV10-3 and J is TRBJ2-1, with TRBD2 matching over 10 bases. The CDR3 covers 13 residues. The trim removed 5 bases at V and 9 bases at J, leaving 4 bases unmatched. CDR1 ENHRY and CDR2 SYGVKD come from the germline V gene. CDR3 sequence reads: CAISLAGVGEQFF. CDR3 DNA sequence: TGTGCCATCAGTCTAGCGGGGGTGGGTGAGCAGTTCTTC.

The chain joins TRBV19 to TRBJ1-3; D is perhaps TRBD1 (5 bases). The germline V gene encodes CDR1 LNHDA and CDR2 SQIVND (reference sequence). The V end lost 6 bases, the J end lost 0 bases, and 9 bases lay between the germline ends. The CDR3 sequence is 14 residues long. CDR3 bases: TGTGCCAGTAGCCTACAGGTCTCTGGAAACACCATATATTTT. Amino acid sequence: CASSLQVSGNTIYF.